This TCR beta chain was captured in a study of blood T cell repertoires in COVID-19. Background on the study: The study drew acute and convalescent COVID-19 samples from the United States, Italy and Spain. In each case, the material was cDNA or gDNA derived from T cells, B-cell-depleted T cells, or PBMCs.

V was trimmed by 1 base and J by 8 bases, leaving 14 bases between them. CDR1 and CDR2 (germline): SGHTA, FQGNSA. There are 14 residues in the CDR3. Original data processing: Amplified reference gene primers provided the basis for estimating nucleated cell counts. Clones were sequenced by immunoSEQ multiplex PCR, and TCRdb holds only the in-frame ones, with some missing. V, J and clone size are those of that table, while D and trimming were read from the DNA. Of roughly 200,000 clones listed, around 85% were seen once; the top ten hold about a tenth. Specimen: peripheral blood. This receptor was obtained from a human donor with active or convalescent COVID-19. The donor label of this sample is uncertain. This chain connects TRBV7-2 to TRBJ1-2, with TRBD1 as a possible D gene (5 bases). CDR3 sequence reads: CASSLGAGFYGYTF. DNA for the CDR3: TGTGCCAGCAGCTTAGGGGCAGGGTTTTACGGCTACACCTTC. Together with reference TRBV7-2 and TRBJ1-2, the CDR3 gives the full variable domain: GAGVSQSPSNKVTEKGKDVELRCDPISGHTALYWYRQSLGQGLEFLIYFQGNSAPDKSGLPSDRFSAERTGGSVSTLTIQRTQQEDSAVYLCASSLGAGFYGYTFGSGTRLTVV.